A single sample gave rise to the 11 T cell receptor beta chains below, sequenced in a study of T cell repertoires in cytomegalovirus infection. TCRdb re-derived calls from the reads in MiXCR, one entry per CDR3 protein. The sample carries 680,000 or so distinct CDR3 sequences, less than 40% recorded once. The sample taken for sequencing was PBMCs. The receptors shown here come from a human donor in good health (CMV status not recorded). Some clones in this sample may be carry-over from other donors' samples.

This clonotype turned up a few times. The chain links TRBV27 to TRBJ1-2; D is uncertain. This CDR3 region has 14 residues. Germline V gives CDR1 MNHEY, CDR2 SMNVEV (reference sequence). V was cut by 3 bases and J by 4 bases, with 12 bases left in between. This CDR3 is CASSFRRSPYGYTF. The CDR3 coding sequence is TGTGCCAGCAGTTTTCGCAGGTCTCCCTATGGCTACACCTTC.

This clonotype has only one observation. The gene calls are TRBV11-2 and TRBJ2-3, with 9 bases fitting TRBD2. Germline CDR1 reads SGHAT; CDR2 reads FQNNGV. This CDR3 is built from 16 residues. Trimming cost V 3 bases and J 4 bases; bases outside gene matches: 8. For the CDR3, the DNA is TGTGCCAGCAGCTTCCCCGGGGCGGGAGGGGCAGATACGCAGTATTTT. Translated: CASSFPGAGGADTQYF. Complete variable domain (other parts from reference TRBV11-2 and TRBJ2-3): EAGVAQSPRYKIIEKRQSVAFWCNPISGHATLYWYQQILGQGPKLLIQFQNNGVVDDSQLPKDRFSAERLKGVDSTLKIQPAKLEDSAVYLCASSFPGAGGADTQYFGPGTRLTVL.

The chain links TRBV19 to TRBJ1-1, with 9 bases identical to TRBD1. J lost 7 bases, V lost 5 bases, and 8 bases had no gene match. The CDR3 totals 14 residues. CDR1 is LNHDA and CDR2 is SQIVND in the germline V gene (reference sequence). In DNA form, the CDR3 reads TGTGCCAGTAGTCTGGGGGACAGGGAAAGTGAAGCTTTCTTT. Translating it yields CASSLGDRESEAFF.

This clonotype was seen at least ten times. This chain links TRBV7-9 with TRBJ1-2; no firm D call. This CDR3 contains 15 residues. Per the germline V gene, CDR1 is SEHNR and CDR2 is FQNEAQ (reference sequence). Trimming took off 3 bases at V and 0 bases at J, with 11 bases between the two ends. CDR3 residues: CASSFGQRANYGYTF. DNA of the CDR3: TGTGCCAGCAGCTTCGGGCAGCGTGCTAACTATGGCTACACCTTC.

The chain carries TRBV2 and TRBJ1-4; D remains ambiguous. V was clipped by 4 bases and J by 0 bases, with 6 bases between them. Germline V gene sequence: CDR1 SNHLY, CDR2 FYNNEI. This CDR3 has 14 amino acids. The CDR3 protein is CASSVTPTNEKLFF. CDR3 sequence (DNA): TGTGCCAGCAGTGTAACCCCAACTAATGAAAAACTGTTTTTT.

V gene TRBV28 combines with J gene TRBJ2-7; 8 bases are shared with TRBD2. V dropped 2 bases and J dropped 4; count of bases not matched to a gene: 22. The germline V gene has CDR1 MDHEN and CDR2 SYDVKM. The CDR3 spans 20 residues. The CDR3 reads CASSLESGTPREGGIYEQYF. CDR3 nucleotide sequence: TGTGCCAGCAGTTTAGAGAGTGGGACCCCACGGGAGGGCGGGATATACGAGCAGTACTTC.

The chain joins TRBV28 to TRBJ2-2; unclear D gene. Looked up from germline, CDR1 is MDHEN and CDR2 is SYDVKM. The ends were cut back, 2 bases at V and 5 bases at J, with 6 bases in the middle. The CDR3 has 13 residues. As DNA, the CDR3 is TGTGCCAGCAGTTTAATGGAGACCGGGGAGCTGTTTTTT. As protein: CASSLMETGELFF.

The CDR3 DNA follows: TGTGCCAGCAGCCCGGGGACTCCCGCCTACGAGCAGTACTTC. This gives the protein CASSPGTPAYEQYF. This rearrangement joins TRBV7-2 to TRBJ2-7; tentative D call: TRBD2 (6 bases). The V gene's germline CDR1 is SGHTA and CDR2 FQGNSA. The CDR3 contains 14 residues. V lost 5 bases and J lost 2, with 13 bases in between.

This clonotype was recorded at least ten times. V and J are TRBV7-2 and TRBJ2-1; D gene ambiguous. The CDR3 has 16 residues. The V end was cut by 2 bases, the J end by 0 bases, with 11 bases between. Germline V CDR1 and CDR2: SGHTA, FQGNSA. DNA for the CDR3: TGTGCCAGCAGCTTACGGCAAGCCCTCTCCTACAATGAGCAGTTCTTC. Residues: CASSLRQALSYNEQFF.

This clonotype has just a few counts. V gene TRBV28 combines with J gene TRBJ2-2; 8 nucleotides match TRBD1. In germline, CDR1 is MDHEN, CDR2 SYDVKM. V lost 6 bases to trimming and J lost 4 bases; unmatched junction nucleotides: 10. CDR3 length: 16 residues. CDR3 sequence: CASRQTGTGFTGELFF. As DNA, the CDR3 is TGTGCCAGCAGACAAACCGGGACAGGATTCACCGGGGAGCTGTTTTTT.

This chain uses TRBV7-6 with TRBJ2-1; 9 bases fit TRBD2. Germline lookup yields CDR1 SGHVS and CDR2 FNYEAQ. V lost 4 bases and J lost 0; bases outside the gene matches: 10. There are 18 residues in the CDR3. CDR3 DNA sequence: TGTGCCAGCAGCTATGACAGGGCTAGCGGGGCCTCCTACAATGAGCAGTTCTTC. Translation gives CASSYDRASGASYNEQFF.